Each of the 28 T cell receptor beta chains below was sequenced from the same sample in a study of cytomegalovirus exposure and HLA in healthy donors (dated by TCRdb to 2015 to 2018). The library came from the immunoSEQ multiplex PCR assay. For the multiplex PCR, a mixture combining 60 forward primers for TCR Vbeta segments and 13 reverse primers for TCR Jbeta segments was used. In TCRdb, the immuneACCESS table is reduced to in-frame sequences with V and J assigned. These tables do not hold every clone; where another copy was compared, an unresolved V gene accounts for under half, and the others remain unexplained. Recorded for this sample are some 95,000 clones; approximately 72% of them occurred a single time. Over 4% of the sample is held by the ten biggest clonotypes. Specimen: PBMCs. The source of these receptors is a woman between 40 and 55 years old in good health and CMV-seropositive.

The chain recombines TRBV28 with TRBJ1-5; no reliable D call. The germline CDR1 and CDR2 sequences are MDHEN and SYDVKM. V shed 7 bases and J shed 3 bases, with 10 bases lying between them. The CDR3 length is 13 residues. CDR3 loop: CASNEALNQPQHF. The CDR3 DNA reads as TGTGCCAGCAATGAGGCGCTCAATCAGCCCCAGCATTTT.

The CDR3, as DNA: TGTGCCAGCAGCCCCAGGACTAGCGGGAGGGGCTCCTACGAGCAGTACTTC. It encodes CASSPRTSGRGSYEQYF. This chain links TRBV7-9 with TRBJ2-7; TRBD2 aligns across 15 bases. Germline CDR1 and CDR2: SEHNR and FQNEAQ (reference sequence). The CDR3 covers 17 residues. Trimming took 5 bases from V and 0 from J; bases not matched to a gene: 5.

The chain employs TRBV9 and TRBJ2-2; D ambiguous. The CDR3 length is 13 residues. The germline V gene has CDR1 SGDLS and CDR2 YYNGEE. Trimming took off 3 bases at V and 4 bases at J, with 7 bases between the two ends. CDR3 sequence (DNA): TGTGCCAGCAGCGAACAATTCACCGGGGAGCTGTTTTTT. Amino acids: CASSEQFTGELFF. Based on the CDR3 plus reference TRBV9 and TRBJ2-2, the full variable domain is DSGVTQTPKHLITATGQRVTLRCSPRSGDLSVYWYQQSLDQGLQFLIQYYNGEERAKGNILERFSAQQFPDLHSELNLSSLELGDSALYFCASSEQFTGELFFGEGSRLTVL.

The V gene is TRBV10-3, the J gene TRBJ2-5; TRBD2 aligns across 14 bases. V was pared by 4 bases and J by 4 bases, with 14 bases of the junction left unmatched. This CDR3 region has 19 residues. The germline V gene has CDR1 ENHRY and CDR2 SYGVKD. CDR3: CAISARISGTSGSLETQYF. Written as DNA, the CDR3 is TGTGCCATCAGTGCGCGAATTTCCGGGACTAGCGGGAGTCTAGAGACCCAGTACTTC.

CDR3 in amino acids: CASSSLSTGTGELFF. The CDR3 coding sequence is TGTGCCAGCAGCTCCCTCTCAACAGGGACCGGGGAGCTGTTTTTT. The rearrangement uses TRBV7-6 and TRBJ2-2, with a weak D call TRBD1 (6 bases). The CDR3 extends over 15 amino acids. Germline CDR1 is SGHVS and CDR2 is FNYEAQ. V was cut by 4 bases and J by 5 bases, with 14 bases left in between.

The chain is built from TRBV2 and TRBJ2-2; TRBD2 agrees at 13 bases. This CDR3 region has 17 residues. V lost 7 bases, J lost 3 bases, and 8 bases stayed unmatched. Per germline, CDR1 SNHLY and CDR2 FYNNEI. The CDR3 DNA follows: TGTGCCAGCACCGGTGGACTAGCGGGAGTAGACACCGGGGAGCTGTTTTTT. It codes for CASTGGLAGVDTGELFF.

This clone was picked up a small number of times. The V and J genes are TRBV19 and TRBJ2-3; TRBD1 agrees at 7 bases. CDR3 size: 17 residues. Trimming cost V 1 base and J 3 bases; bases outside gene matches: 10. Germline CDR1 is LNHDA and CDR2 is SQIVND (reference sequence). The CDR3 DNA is TGTGCCAGTAGTATAGCTTTAGACAGGGTAAGGACAGATACGCAGTATTTT. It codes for CASSIALDRVRTDTQYF. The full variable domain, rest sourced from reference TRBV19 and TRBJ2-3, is DGGITQSPKYLFRKEGQNVTLSCEQNLNHDAMYWYRQDPGQGLRLIYYSQIVNDFQKGDIAEGYSVSREKKESFPLTVTSAQKNPTAFYLCASSIALDRVRTDTQYFGPGTRLTVL.

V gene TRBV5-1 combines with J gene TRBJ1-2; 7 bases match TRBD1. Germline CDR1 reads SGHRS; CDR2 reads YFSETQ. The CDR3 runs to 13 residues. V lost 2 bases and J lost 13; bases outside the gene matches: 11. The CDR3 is CASSFDREPRSTF. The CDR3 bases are TGCGCCAGCAGCTTCGACAGGGAGCCACGGAGCACCTTC.

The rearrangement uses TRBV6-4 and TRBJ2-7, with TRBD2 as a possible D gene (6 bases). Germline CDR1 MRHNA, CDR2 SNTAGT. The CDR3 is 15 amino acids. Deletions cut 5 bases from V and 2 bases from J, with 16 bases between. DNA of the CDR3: TGTGCCAGCAGTCCCCCCGGAGGGAGTCCCTACGAGCAGTACTTC. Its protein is CASSPPGGSPYEQYF.

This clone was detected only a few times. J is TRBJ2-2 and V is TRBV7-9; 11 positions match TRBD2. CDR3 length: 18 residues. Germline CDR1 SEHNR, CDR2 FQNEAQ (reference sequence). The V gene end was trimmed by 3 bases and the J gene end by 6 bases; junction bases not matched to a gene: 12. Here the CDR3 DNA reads TGTGCCAGCAGCTTGGGACTAGCGGCCACCCGCGGGCCCGGGGAGCTGTTTTTT. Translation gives CASSLGLAATRGPGELFF.

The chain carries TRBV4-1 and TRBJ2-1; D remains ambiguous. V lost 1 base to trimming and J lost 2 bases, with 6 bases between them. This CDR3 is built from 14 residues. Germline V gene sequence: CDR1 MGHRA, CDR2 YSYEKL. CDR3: CASSQAVAYNEQFF. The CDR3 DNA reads TGCGCCAGCAGCCAAGCAGTGGCCTACAATGAGCAGTTCTTC.

The CDR3 protein is CASSSDRSNQPQHF. CDR3 DNA: TGTGCCAGCAGCTCCGACAGAAGCAATCAGCCCCAGCATTTT. The rearrangement joins TRBV6-6 to TRBJ1-5; D perhaps matches TRBD1 (5 bases). CDR1 is MNHNY and CDR2 is SVGAGI in the germline V gene (reference sequence). V was cut by 6 bases and J by 1 base, with 10 bases left in between. The CDR3 is 14 amino acids.

The CDR3 is CASSETGGDSGANVLTF. Written as DNA, the CDR3 is TGTGCCAGCAGTGAAACTGGGGGCGACTCTGGGGCCAACGTCCTGACTTTC. This rearrangement joins TRBV6-4 to TRBJ2-6; TRBD1 might be the D (6 bases). With 3 bases removed from V and 0 bases from J, the gap between germline ends came to 12 bases. CDR3 length equals 17 residues. CDR1 and CDR2 (germline): MRHNA, SNTAGT.

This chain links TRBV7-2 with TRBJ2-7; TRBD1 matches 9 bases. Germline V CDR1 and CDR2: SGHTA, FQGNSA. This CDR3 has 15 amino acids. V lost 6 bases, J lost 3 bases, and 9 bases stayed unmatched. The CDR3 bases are TGTGCCAGCAGTTCTTACCCGGGACAGGGCTACGAGCAGTACTTC. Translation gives CASSSYPGQGYEQYF.

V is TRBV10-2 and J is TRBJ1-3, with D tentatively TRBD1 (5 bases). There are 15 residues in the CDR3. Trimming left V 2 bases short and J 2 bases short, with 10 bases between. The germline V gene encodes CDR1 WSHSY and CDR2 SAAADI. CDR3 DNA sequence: TGCGCCAGCAGTGAGCAAGCGGGGCCTGGAAACACCATATATTTT. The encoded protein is CASSEQAGPGNTIYF.

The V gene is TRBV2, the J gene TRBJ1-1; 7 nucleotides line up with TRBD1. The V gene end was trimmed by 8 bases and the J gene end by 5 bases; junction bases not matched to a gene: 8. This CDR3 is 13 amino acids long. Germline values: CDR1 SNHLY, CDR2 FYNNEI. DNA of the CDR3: TGTGCCAGCCTACAGGGGTATGGTACTGAAGCTTTCTTT. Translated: CASLQGYGTEAFF. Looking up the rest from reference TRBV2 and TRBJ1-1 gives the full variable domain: EPEVTQTPSHQVTQMGQEVILRCVPISNHLYFYWYRQILGQKVEFLVSFYNNEISEKSEIFDDQFSVERPDGSNFTLKIRSTKLEDSAMYFCASLQGYGTEAFFGQGTRLTVV.

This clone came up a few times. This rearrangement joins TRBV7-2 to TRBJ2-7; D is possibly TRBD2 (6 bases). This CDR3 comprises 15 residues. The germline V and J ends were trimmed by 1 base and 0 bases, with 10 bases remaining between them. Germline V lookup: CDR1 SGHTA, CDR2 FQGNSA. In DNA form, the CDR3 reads TGTGCCAGCAGCTTAGTGGGCGGGGTCTCCTACGAGCAGTACTTC. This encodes CASSLVGGVSYEQYF.

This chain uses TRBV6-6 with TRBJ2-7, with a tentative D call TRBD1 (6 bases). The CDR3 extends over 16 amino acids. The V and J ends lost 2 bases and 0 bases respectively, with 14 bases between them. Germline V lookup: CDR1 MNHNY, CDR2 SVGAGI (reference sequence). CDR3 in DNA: TGTGCCAGCAGTTACAGTTTGAAGGGGGACTCCTACGAGCAGTACTTC. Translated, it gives CASSYSLKGDSYEQYF.

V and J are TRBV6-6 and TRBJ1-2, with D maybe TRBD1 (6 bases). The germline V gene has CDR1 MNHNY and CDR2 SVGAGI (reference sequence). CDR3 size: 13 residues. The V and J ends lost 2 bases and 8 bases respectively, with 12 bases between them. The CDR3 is CASSYGGGLGYTF. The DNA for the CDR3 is TGTGCCAGCAGTTACGGGGGGGGGCTCGGCTACACCTTC.

The CDR3: CASSQEFRQIQETQYF. The DNA of the CDR3 is TGCGCCAGCAGCCAAGAGTTCCGACAGATCCAAGAGACCCAGTACTTC. V gene TRBV4-1 combines with J gene TRBJ2-5, with D perhaps TRBD1 (5 bases). The ends were cut back, 0 bases at V and 1 base at J, with 12 bases in the middle. The germline CDR1 and CDR2 sequences are MGHRA and YSYEKL. CDR3 length: 16 residues.

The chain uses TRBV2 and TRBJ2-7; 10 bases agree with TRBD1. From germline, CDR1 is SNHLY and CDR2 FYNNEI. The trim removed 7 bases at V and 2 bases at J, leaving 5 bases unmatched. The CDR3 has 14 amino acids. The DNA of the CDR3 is TGTGCCAGCAACAGACAGGGGGCGACCTACGAGCAGTACTTC. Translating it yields CASNRQGATYEQYF.

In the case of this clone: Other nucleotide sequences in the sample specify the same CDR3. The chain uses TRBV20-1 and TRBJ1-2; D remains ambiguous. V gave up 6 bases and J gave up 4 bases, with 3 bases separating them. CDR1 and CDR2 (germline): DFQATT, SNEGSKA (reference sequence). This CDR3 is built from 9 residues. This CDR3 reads CSALYGYTF. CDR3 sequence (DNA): TGCAGTGCCCTCTATGGCTACACCTTC.

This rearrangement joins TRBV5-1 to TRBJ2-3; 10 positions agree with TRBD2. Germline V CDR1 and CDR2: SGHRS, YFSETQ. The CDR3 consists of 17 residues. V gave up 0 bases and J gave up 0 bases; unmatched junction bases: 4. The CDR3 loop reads CASSLGNSGRSTDTQYF. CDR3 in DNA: TGCGCCAGCAGCTTGGGGAATAGCGGGAGGAGCACAGATACGCAGTATTTT. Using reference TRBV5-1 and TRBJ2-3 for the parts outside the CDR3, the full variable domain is KAGVTQTPRYLIKTRGQQVTLSCSPISGHRSVSWYQQTPGQGLQFLFEYFSETQRNKGNFPGRFSGRQFSNSRSEMNVSTLELGDSALYLCASSLGNSGRSTDTQYFGPGTRLTVL.

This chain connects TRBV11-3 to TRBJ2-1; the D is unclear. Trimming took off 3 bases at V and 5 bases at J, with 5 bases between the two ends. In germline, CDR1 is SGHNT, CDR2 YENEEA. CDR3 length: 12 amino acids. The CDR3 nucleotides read TGTGCCAGCAGCTTCGCAGACAATGAGCAGTTCTTC. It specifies CASSFADNEQFF.

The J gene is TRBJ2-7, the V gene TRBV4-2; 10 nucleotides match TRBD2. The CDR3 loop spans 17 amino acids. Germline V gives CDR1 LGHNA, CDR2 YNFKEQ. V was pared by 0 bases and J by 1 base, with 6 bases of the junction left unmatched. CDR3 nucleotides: TGTGCCAGCAGCCAAGAAGGGCCGGGACTAGCGTCCTACGAGCAGTACTTC. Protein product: CASSQEGPGLASYEQYF.

The CDR3 region has the DNA TGTGCCAGCAGCTTGGAGGGAGTCAATGAGCAGTTCTTC. It yields the protein CASSLEGVNEQFF. The chain links TRBV5-4 to TRBJ2-1; a possible D gene is TRBD2 (5 bases). The germline V and J ends were trimmed by 0 bases and 6 bases, with 7 bases remaining between them. Germline V gene data show CDR1 as SGHNT and CDR2 as YYREEE (reference sequence). The CDR3 loop spans 13 amino acids. Using reference TRBV5-4 and TRBJ2-1 for the parts outside the CDR3, the full variable domain is ETGVTQSPTHLIKTRGQQVTLRCSSQSGHNTVSWYQQALGQGPQFIFQYYREEENGRGNFPPRFSGLQFPNYSSELNVNALELDDSALYLCASSLEGVNEQFFGPGTRLTVL.

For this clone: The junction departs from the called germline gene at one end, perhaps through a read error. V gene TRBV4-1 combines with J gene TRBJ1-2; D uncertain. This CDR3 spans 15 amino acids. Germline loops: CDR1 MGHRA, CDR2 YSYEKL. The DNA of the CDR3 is TGTGCCAGCAGCCAAGGATATCAGACACCCTATGGCTACACCTTC. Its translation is CASSQGYQTPYGYTF.

The CDR3 DNA sequence: TGTGCCAGCAGTGCAGCAGGGGCGCGGAACACTGAAGCTTTCTTT. Amino acid sequence: CASSAAGARNTEAFF. The chain combines TRBV2 with TRBJ1-1; D possibly corresponds to TRBD1 (6 bases). The CDR3 length is 15 residues. The germline V gene encodes CDR1 SNHLY and CDR2 FYNNEI. The ends were cut back, 4 bases at V and 1 base at J, with 13 bases in the middle.